This T cell receptor (beta chain) was documented in a study of blood T cell repertoires in COVID-19. Looking at the study overall: From the United States, Italy and Spain came samples of acute and convalescent COVID-19. T cells, B-cell-depleted T cells, or PBMCs supplied cDNA or gDNA.

V gave up 4 bases and J gave up 4 bases, with 8 bases separating them. CDR3 length: 13 residues. Per germline, CDR1 SGHAT and CDR2 FQNNGV. How the authors handled the data: From reference gene primer amplification, estimates of nucleated cell counts were derived. Measured with immunoSEQ multiplex PCR; TCRdb has only the in-frame clones, and not every one. For V, J and clone size, that table is used; D and trimming come from the DNA. The repertoire holds roughly 180,000 clones, about 87% seen once, with about 4.1% in the top ten. A note on this clone: Other DNA sequences of this sample code for an identical CDR3.

The specimen was peripheral blood. The sequence was obtained from a woman aged 25 to 39 with acute or convalescent COVID-19. The gene calls are TRBV11-2 and TRBJ2-1; D is uncertain. Here the CDR3 reads CASSSDTYNEQFF. The CDR3 region has the DNA TGTGCCAGCAGCTCCGACACTTACAATGAGCAGTTCTTC.